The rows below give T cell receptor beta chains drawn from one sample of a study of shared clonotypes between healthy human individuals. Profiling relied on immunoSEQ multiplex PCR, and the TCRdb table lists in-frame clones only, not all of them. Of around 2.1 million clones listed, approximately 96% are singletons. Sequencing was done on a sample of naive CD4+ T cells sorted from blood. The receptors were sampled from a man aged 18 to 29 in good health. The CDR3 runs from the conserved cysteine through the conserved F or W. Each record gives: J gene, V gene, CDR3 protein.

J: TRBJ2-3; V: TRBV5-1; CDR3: CASSLAPDTQYF
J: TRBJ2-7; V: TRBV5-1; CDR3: CASSLEAGNSYEQYF
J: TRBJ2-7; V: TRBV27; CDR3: CASSSGQGPLGQYF
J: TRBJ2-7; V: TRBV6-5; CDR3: CASSYRRSSYEQYF
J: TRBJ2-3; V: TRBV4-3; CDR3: CASSQEAGGKDTQYF
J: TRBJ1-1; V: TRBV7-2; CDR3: CASSSRRLSEAFF
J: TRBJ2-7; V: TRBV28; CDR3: CATELSGGSYEQYF
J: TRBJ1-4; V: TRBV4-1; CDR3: CASSLLTVEKLFF
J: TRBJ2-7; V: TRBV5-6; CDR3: CASSLPGQGKTYEQYF
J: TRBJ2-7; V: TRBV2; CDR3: CASSGQGNYEQYF
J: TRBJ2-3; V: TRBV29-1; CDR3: CSGGQGNGDTQYF
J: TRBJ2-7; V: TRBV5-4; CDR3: CASSLDPGPTYEQYF
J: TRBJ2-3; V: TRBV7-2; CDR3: CASRKGSIDTQYF
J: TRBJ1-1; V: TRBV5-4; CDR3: CASSMGRMNTEAFF
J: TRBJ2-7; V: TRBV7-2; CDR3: CASSSSVEQYF
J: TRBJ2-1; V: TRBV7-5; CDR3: CASSGLAGEDYNNEQFF
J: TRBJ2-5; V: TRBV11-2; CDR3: CASSSGLAGGQETQYF
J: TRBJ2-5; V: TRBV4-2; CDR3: CASSQVLPSGRVETQYF
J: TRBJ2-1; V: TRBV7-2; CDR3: CASRRGVEQFF
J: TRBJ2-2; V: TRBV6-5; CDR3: CASSYWANTGELFF
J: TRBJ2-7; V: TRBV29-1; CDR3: CSPMCGLAGGGYEQYF
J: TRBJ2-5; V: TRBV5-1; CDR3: CASSLGRTSGEVQETQYF
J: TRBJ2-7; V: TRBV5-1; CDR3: CASSLGGSPISYEQYF
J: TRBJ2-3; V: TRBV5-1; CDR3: CASSLSQPSTDTQYF
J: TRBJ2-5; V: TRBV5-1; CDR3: CASSLRDSGETQYF
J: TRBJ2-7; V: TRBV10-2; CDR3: CASSDPGTYEQYF
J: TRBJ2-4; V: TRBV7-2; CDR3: CASSWTYDNIQYF
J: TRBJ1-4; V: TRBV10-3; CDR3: CAISEQGISEKLFF
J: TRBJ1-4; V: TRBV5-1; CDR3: CASSIGGRGEKLFF
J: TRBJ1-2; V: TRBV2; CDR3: CASSVTEEGYTF
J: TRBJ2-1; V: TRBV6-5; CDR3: CASESPGGRNEQFF
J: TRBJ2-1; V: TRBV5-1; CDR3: CASSSRPGNEEQFF